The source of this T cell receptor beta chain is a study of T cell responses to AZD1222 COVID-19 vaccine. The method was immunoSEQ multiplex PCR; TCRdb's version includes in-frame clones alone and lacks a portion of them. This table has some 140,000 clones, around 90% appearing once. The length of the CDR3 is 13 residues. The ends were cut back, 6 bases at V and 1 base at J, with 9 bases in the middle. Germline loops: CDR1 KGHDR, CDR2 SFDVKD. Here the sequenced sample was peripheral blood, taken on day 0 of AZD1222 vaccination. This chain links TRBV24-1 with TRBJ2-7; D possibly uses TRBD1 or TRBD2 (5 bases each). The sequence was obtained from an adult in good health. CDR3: CATSRDGSYEQYF. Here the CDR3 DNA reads TGTGCCACCAGTAGGGACGGATCCTACGAGCAGTACTTC.